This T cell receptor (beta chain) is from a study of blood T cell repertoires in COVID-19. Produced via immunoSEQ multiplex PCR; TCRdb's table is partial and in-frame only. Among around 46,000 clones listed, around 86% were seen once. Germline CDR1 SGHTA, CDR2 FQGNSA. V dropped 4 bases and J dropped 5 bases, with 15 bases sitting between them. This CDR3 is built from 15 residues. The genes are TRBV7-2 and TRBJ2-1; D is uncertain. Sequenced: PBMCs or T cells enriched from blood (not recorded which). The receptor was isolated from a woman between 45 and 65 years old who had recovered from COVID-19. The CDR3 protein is CASSSRVPQNNEQFF. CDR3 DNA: TGTGCCAGCAGCTCCCGGGTCCCTCAAAACAATGAGCAGTTCTTC.